This T cell receptor (beta chain) originates from a study of cytomegalovirus exposure and HLA in healthy donors (dated by TCRdb to about 2017). Background for the entire study: In an earlier analysis of fewer than 750 of the donors, about 270 Gb of sequence data and approximately 120 million unique TCR beta sequences from about 179 million T cells were reported. Of the 350 to 450 genotyped donors, 81% were placed in the genetic ancestry cluster associated with self-reported Caucasian donors. Besides the first cohort of under 700 subjects, a separate validation cohort made up of 90 to 150 different subjects was used. Four or five DR-DQ haplotypes were treated as single units for association and clustering because of strong linkage in the cohort. The study aimed to test whether signatures of past pathogen exposure could be identified by cataloging public T cell receptors. Alongside the repertoire data, information on donor age, sex, ethnicity and CMV serostatus was compiled. High-throughput TCR immunosequencing, statistical association of individual TCRs with disease status, and machine learning were combined to predict cytomegalovirus infection status. A later analysis re-analyzed previously published TCR beta repertoires from roughly 600 donors and added high-resolution HLA genotyping to study TCR occurrence patterns. Using immunosequencing, the study profiled T cell repertoires from around 680 subjects and related those repertoires to cytomegalovirus serostatus. An early release that covered about 640 HLA-typed donors contained around 330 gigabases of sequencing data and 85 million to 100 million unique TCR sequences. HLA typing included class I and class II loci at four-digit resolution. In a later genetic analysis, genome-wide SNP genotypes for about 55% of the roughly 700 donors were used, and that subset was treated as a discovery cohort. Rather than drawing on any new phenotypic data, the later analysis identified candidate immune exposures from TCR beta sequences and the way those sequences occurred across donors. Among some 400 genotyped donors of the cohort, an average of about 220,000 unique TCR beta nucleotide sequences was sequenced per donor, of which 15% to 20% were non-productive. An earlier analysis of 587 of the donors used high-throughput TCR beta sequencing to judge whether each TCR beta V gene segment behaved as functional or pseudogenic. Every discovery cohort repertoire had been produced on one sequencing platform. The number of donors typed differed by locus, with about 629-630 for A, B, C, DRB1 and DQB1, roughly 520 for DQA1, under 610 for DPA1, and around 450 for DPB1.

Reading from cysteine to phenylalanine, the CDR3 counts 16 amino acids. The CDR3 DNA has 48 bases and is translated from base 1. CDR1 SGHVS and CDR2 FNYEAQ were looked up in the germline V gene. V sheds 5 bases and J sheds 6 bases, leaving 21 bases between their ends. The cohort comprised 710 or so healthy bone marrow donors. All cohort members were sampled while nominally healthy, although unrecorded immune exposures were likely present. The donor was CMV seronegative and belonged to the group of 352 seronegative cohort members. A peripheral blood sample was collected from each donor, and TCR beta sequencing was performed on peripheral blood mononuclear cells. The Qiagen DNeasy Blood Extraction Kit was used to extract genomic DNA from the blood cell samples. Study-wide conclusions, independent of this receptor: V-gene and J-gene trimming of TCR beta chains was associated with a missense DCLRE1C variant in a later genetic analysis, and the association was replicated in an independent cohort. A further reported finding was that TCR beta sequences accurately predicted the HLA-A and HLA-B alleles for most subjects in the first cohort. In a later analysis, HLA-associated TCR beta chains showed more clonal expansion and lower generation probabilities than non-associated chains that were equally common. The authors suggested that the approach could potentially be generalized to other disease states and immunological phenotypes. CMV serostatus was the only immune exposure information available for the cohort. Linkage disequilibrium might explain the correlated functional status among segregating V segments, but an unknown experimental factor could not be ruled out. When HLA alleles, especially DR and DQ, strongly co-occurred, attributing TCR associations to individual alleles was difficult. According to a later analysis, most CMV-associated TCR beta chains appeared to be HLA-restricted, and the HLA associations seemed to be driven largely by CMV exposure. Roughly uniform sequencing depth across donors was assumed in presence/absence analyses, although this assumption may not hold. Because some donors lacked HLA typing at each locus, the association tests relied only on the typed subset. Some IMGT-functional V segments, including TRBV6-2 and TRBV6-3, could not be told apart with the 87-base-pair reads, so those segments were excluded. A group of highly shared sequence variants was considered likely to be a technical artifact of the sequencing pipeline. In a later analysis, 15,000 to 20,000 TCR beta sequences were associated with specific HLA alleles at a false discovery rate of 0.05. The classifier was reported to diagnose cytomegalovirus status with high specificity and sensitivity in both the original and validation cohorts. The study gave a list of some 150 TCR beta chains associated with cytomegalovirus. In vitro tests confirmed that a few of the cytomegalovirus-associated TCR beta chains recognize cytomegalovirus antigens. Compared with the approximately 600-donor mean, donors in an Asian-associated ancestry cluster had fewer N-insertions in productive TCRs, according to a later genetic analysis. According to a later analysis, parvovirus B19, influenza, CMV and Epstein-Barr virus appeared linked to several top co-occurrence clusters. In an earlier analysis of roughly 560 of the donors, most TCR beta V segments were observed in productive rearrangements about 90% or about 30% of the time, broadly matching IMGT annotations. Across donors, most TCR sequences were observed very rarely, whereas some public TCRs were present in many individuals. This cohort had only TCR beta chains sequenced, and the lack of alpha or paired-chain data limited which features could be detected. In a later analysis, TCR association rates were found to vary across HLA loci, with the most associated TCRs seen for DRB1 alleles and the fewest for HLA-C alleles. About 15 rarely observed V segments, including chromosome 9 orphons, were excluded from the earlier analysis of some 590 of the donors because counts were too low.

This clone was observed once. Its antigen target is currently unknown. No base quality information exists; no much larger clone differs at one position. The protocol used for the library was the immunoSEQ multiplex PCR assay. For the multiplex PCR, a mixture combining 60 forward primers for TCR Vbeta segments and 13 reverse primers for TCR Jbeta segments was used. A multiplex PCR assay on genomic DNA amplified the CDR3 region of rearranged TCR beta genes. On the Illumina HiSeq System, the amplified TCR beta libraries were sequenced as 87-base-pair reads. In the paper's pipeline: A later analysis counted about 76 million unique TCR beta chains across the 700 or so repertoires, and around 12 million of these chains were shared by at least two donors. Raw reads were error-corrected and collapsed into unique sequences by a nearest-neighbor algorithm in which closely related sequences were merged to remove PCR and sequencing errors. To assign V, D and J gene segments, CDR3 sequences were aligned to IMGT reference sequences. Each retained sequence needed at least a six-nucleotide match to both a V gene segment and a J gene segment. Rearrangements were classified as productive when the CDR3 lacked stop codons and remained in frame with V and J, and all other rearrangements were classified as non-productive. CDR3 was defined according to IMGT convention as the region running from the second conserved V-encoded cysteine to the conserved J-encoded phenylalanine. The earlier analysis of more than 450 of the donors excluded sequences that lacked an unambiguous match to a single V gene segment. In an earlier analysis of roughly 500 of the donors, V segments were called functional above 56.7% productive rearrangements and were called segregating when the between-donor standard deviation exceeded 5%. A statistical classification framework was built to diagnose cytomegalovirus status from the catalog of TCR beta chain sequences. A later analysis assigned V and J genes by comparing TCR nucleotide sequences with IMGT/GENE-DB human TR gene sequences. The TCRdist pipeline was used in a later analysis to assign CDR3 sequences and most-parsimonious VDJ recombination scenarios. In a later analysis, each TCR beta chain was defined by its CDR3 amino acid sequence together with its V-gene family, and reads without a unique V-gene family were excluded. A later analysis removed over 500 highly shared, low-generation-probability nucleotide sequences to deal with suspected cross-contamination and a sequencing artifact. A later analysis calculated a clonal expansion index for each public chain from normalized within-repertoire ranks of inferred template counts. In a later analysis, generation probabilities were computed with a VDJ recombination model fitted to out-of-frame rearrangements, and the resulting probabilities were checked against IGoR. In a later analysis, TCR-TCR, TCR-HLA and TCR-CMV co-occurrence was scored with hypergeometric tests, and a repertoire-size bias correction was applied to TCR pairs. A later analysis estimated false discovery rates by permuting HLA or CMV assignments 20 times. In a later analysis, co-occurring TCRs were grouped with DBSCAN, and TCRdist sequence similarity was added when clustering was performed within HLA-allele-positive subsets. Co-occurrence clustering excluded repertoires with fewer than 30,000 or more than 120,000 public chains, plus five with anomalous nucleotide sharing. TCRdb took over this immuneACCESS table, retaining in-frame rearrangements with V and J assigned. Such tables are incomplete; in checked studies, under half of the missing clones stem from an unresolved V gene, and the remainder is unexplained. V, J and clone size reflect that table, while D and trimming were determined from the DNA. The sample records around 150,000 clones, 77% of which are singletons. Approximately 2% of the sample is taken by the ten largest.

The origin of this receptor is a man aged 30-40 years in good health and CMV-seronegative. The sequenced sample consisted of PBMCs. The chain is made from TRBV7-6 and TRBJ2-3; a tentative D call is TRBD2 (5 bases match). The CDR3 corresponds to CASSLMAMAGGDTQYF. The DNA sequence is as follows: TGTGCCAGCAGCCTAATGGCTATGGCTGGCGGGGATACGCAGTATTTT. Reference TRBV7-6 and TRBJ2-3 proteins supply the regions before and after the CDR3; the full variable domain is: GAGVSQSPRYKVTKRGQDVALRCDPISGHVSLYWYRQALGQGPEFLTYFNYEAQQDKSGLPNDRFSAERPEGSISTLTIQRTEQRDSAMYRCASSLMAMAGGDTQYFGPGTRLTVL.